Following are 24 T cell receptor beta chains from one sample sequenced in a study of CD8 T cells in ankylosing spondylitis. Their specific antigens are unknown. MiXCR was run by TCRdb on the 5' RACE reads, yielding one entry per CDR3 protein. The table records approximately 220,000 distinct CDR3 sequences, 15% to 20% of them present only once. Overall study findings and caveats: A motif in TCR beta, a set of 8 or 9 highly homologous variants, appeared characteristic of ankylosing spondylitis blood.

The sequenced material came from blood, either unsorted or a sorted T cell fraction (not recorded which). These receptors all come from a male donor with ankylosing spondylitis.

This clonotype was observed a few times. This chain joins TRBV10-3 and TRBJ2-1, with D possibly being TRBD2 (7 bases). The CDR3 has 15 residues. V lost 3 bases and J lost 2, with 11 bases in between. Germline-derived CDR1 and CDR2 are ENHRY and SYGVKD. CDR3 nucleotides: TGTGCCATCAGTGAAGGGGGACTAACCTACAATGAGCAGTTCTTC. Amino acids: CAISEGGLTYNEQFF.

This clonotype was picked up many times. CDR3 sequence: CSARDLVGGRSEAFF. CDR3 coding DNA: TGCAGTGCTAGAGATTTGGTGGGGGGGCGTTCTGAAGCTTTCTTT. The V call is TRBV20-1, the J call TRBJ1-1; D possibly corresponds to TRBD1 (6 bases). The CDR3 runs 15 residues. Trimming pared 0 bases from V and 6 bases from J, leaving 17 bases between. From germline, CDR1 is DFQATT and CDR2 SNEGSKA (reference sequence).

The chain is built from TRBV5-6 and TRBJ2-5, with D possibly being TRBD2 (7 bases). V gave up 0 bases and J gave up 1 base, with 10 bases separating them. Germline V lookup: CDR1 SGHDT, CDR2 YYEEEE. This CDR3 comprises 15 residues. CDR3 protein: CASSLAAGAQETQYF. DNA of the CDR3: TGTGCCAGCAGCTTGGCGGCGGGGGCCCAAGAGACCCAGTACTTC. The whole variable domain, filled in from reference TRBV5-6 and TRBJ2-5, reads DAGVTQSPTHLIKTRGQQVTLRCSPKSGHDTVSWYQQALGQGPQFIFQYYEEEERQRGNFPDRFSGHQFPNYSSELNVNALLLGDSALYLCASSLAAGAQETQYFGPGTRLLVL.

The rearrangement uses TRBV11-2 and TRBJ2-5; TRBD2 matches at 8 bases. The CDR3 sequence is 14 residues long. Germline V lookup: CDR1 SGHAT, CDR2 FQNNGV. Unmatched junction bases numbered 7, after V lost 6 bases and J lost 4 bases. The CDR3 sequence: CASSLGGGRETQYF. In DNA, the CDR3 is TGTGCCAGCAGTTTGGGCGGGGGGAGAGAGACCCAGTACTTC.

J is TRBJ2-7 and V is TRBV9; D is unclear. Trimming shortened V by 0 bases and J by 2 bases, and 9 bases separated the two germline ends. The CDR3 runs 14 residues. Germline CDR1 SGDLS, CDR2 YYNGEE. The chain's CDR3 is CASSVGADAYEQYF. CDR3 DNA sequence: TGTGCCAGCAGCGTAGGCGCGGACGCCTACGAGCAGTACTTC.

This clonotype occurred a few times. V gene TRBV11-2 combines with J gene TRBJ1-2; unclear D gene. Trimming removed 1 base at V and 2 bases at J, with 11 bases between. CDR1 SGHAT and CDR2 FQNNGV come from the germline V gene. The CDR3 totals 15 residues. The CDR3 DNA sequence: TGTGCCAGCAGCTTAGGAGAACAGACAAACTATGGCTACACCTTC. Translated: CASSLGEQTNYGYTF.

This clonotype was observed a handful of times. The chain employs TRBV9 and TRBJ1-1, with D tentatively TRBD1 (5 bases). V lost 3 bases and J lost 3, with 12 bases in between. CDR3 length: 14 residues. From germline, CDR1 is SGDLS and CDR2 YYNGEE. The CDR3 bases are TGTGCCAGCAGCGGACCCGGGGGGGACACTGAAGCTTTCTTT. This gives the protein CASSGPGGDTEAFF.

The V and J genes are TRBV7-6 and TRBJ2-7; D is unresolved. Germline V CDR1 and CDR2: SGHVS, FNYEAQ. V was pared by 2 bases and J by 3 bases, with 11 bases between. The CDR3 extends over 14 amino acids. As DNA, the CDR3 is TGTGCCAGCAGCTTAATGGGCAGTCTCTACGAGCAGTACTTC. Translated: CASSLMGSLYEQYF.

This clonotype was picked up many times. The chain uses TRBV29-1 and TRBJ2-7; 8 positions agree with TRBD1. V lost 3 bases, J lost 0 bases, and 4 bases stayed unmatched. The CDR3 loop spans 14 amino acids. The germline CDR1 and CDR2 sequences are SQVTM and ANQGSEA. This CDR3 reads CSVEGQESSYEQYF. CDR3 nucleotides: TGCAGCGTTGAGGGACAGGAGAGCTCCTACGAGCAGTACTTC.

The sample holds a few counts of this clonotype. The chain combines TRBV20-1 with TRBJ2-2, with TRBD2 identical over 7 bases. CDR3 length: 18 residues. The V gene's germline CDR1 is DFQATT and CDR2 SNEGSKA (reference sequence). The trim removed 0 bases at V and 1 base at J, leaving 11 bases unmatched. The CDR3 here is CSAREQRESFLNTGELFF. For the CDR3, the DNA is TGCAGTGCTAGAGAACAGCGGGAAAGTTTCTTGAACACCGGGGAGCTGTTTTTT.

The gene calls are TRBV9 and TRBJ2-7; weak D call: TRBD1 (6 bases). This CDR3 comprises 14 residues. Germline CDR1 reads SGDLS; CDR2 reads YYNGEE. The germline V and J ends were trimmed by 4 bases and 5 bases, with 16 bases remaining between them. This CDR3 reads CASSLRGGTHEQYF. DNA of the CDR3: TGTGCCAGCAGCCTAAGAGGGGGTACCCACGAGCAGTACTTC.

This chain joins TRBV7-8 and TRBJ2-7, with D tentatively TRBD1 (5 bases). V lost 5 bases to trimming and J lost 4 bases, with 9 bases between them. Germline CDR1 and CDR2: SGHVS and FQNEAQ. This CDR3 is built from 12 residues. The CDR3 DNA reads TGTGCCAGCAGCGCGACAGTGTACGAGCAGTACTTC. Its protein is CASSATVYEQYF.

This clonotype was observed a few times. This sequence joins TRBV27 and TRBJ1-4, with a possible D match to TRBD1 (6 bases). The V end lost 2 bases, the J end lost 4 bases, and 11 bases lay between the germline ends. The germline CDR1 and CDR2 sequences are MNHEY and SMNVEV (reference sequence). This CDR3 is 15 amino acids long. CDR3 loop: CASSLTGLSNEKLFF. The CDR3 bases are TGTGCCAGCAGTTTAACAGGGCTGAGTAATGAAAAACTGTTTTTT.

The V call is TRBV20-1, the J call TRBJ2-1; a possible D gene is TRBD2 (6 bases). CDR1 is DFQATT and CDR2 is SNEGSKA in the germline V gene (reference sequence). There are 17 residues in the CDR3. Trimming stripped 5 bases from V and 2 bases from J, with 22 bases between. Here the CDR3 DNA reads TGCAGTGCTCCCCCCCCTCGGCGGGGTCCCGCCTACAATGAGCAGTTCTTC. Protein: CSAPPPRRGPAYNEQFF.

The chain links TRBV11-1 to TRBJ2-2; unclear D gene. Germline loops: CDR1 SGHAT, CDR2 FQDESV (reference sequence). The germline V and J ends were trimmed by 3 bases and 4 bases, with 6 bases remaining between them. The CDR3 length is 13 residues. DNA of the CDR3: TGTGCCAGCAGCTTTTTGAGCACCGGGGAGCTGTTTTTT. It is translated as CASSFLSTGELFF.

This clonotype was counted between two and nine times. V gene TRBV4-3 combines with J gene TRBJ2-1, with TRBD2 matching 9 bases. CDR3 length: 16 residues. Trimming cost V 1 base and J 4 bases; bases outside gene matches: 5. Germline assignment: CDR1 LGHNA and CDR2 YSLEER. CDR3 sequence: CASSQVLAGEYNEQFF. The CDR3 bases are TGCGCCAGCAGCCAAGTTTTAGCGGGGGAGTACAATGAGCAGTTCTTC.

The chain employs TRBV27 and TRBJ2-5, with 10 bases aligning to TRBD2. The junction had 8 bases not matched to a gene; V was cut back by 1 base and J by 3 bases. The CDR3 extends over 17 amino acids. The germline CDR1 and CDR2 sequences are MNHEY and SMNVEV (reference sequence). CDR3 DNA sequence: TGTGCCAGCAGTTTATTTTGGGCTAGCGGGGGAGAAGAGACCCAGTACTTC. Translated, it gives CASSLFWASGGEETQYF.

The chain uses TRBV11-1 and TRBJ1-2; TRBD1 is a possible D gene (5 bases). This CDR3 spans 18 amino acids. Germline V gives CDR1 SGHAT, CDR2 FQDESV (reference sequence). V lost 5 bases to trimming and J lost 5 bases, with 27 bases between them. CDR3 loop: CASSALTDSHPVRYGYTF. The CDR3 DNA sequence: TGTGCCAGCAGCGCCCTGACAGATAGCCACCCGGTTCGGTATGGCTACACCTTC.

This clonotype was detected many times. J is TRBJ2-3 and V is TRBV20-1; 14 positions match TRBD2. Germline trimming cut 6 bases from V and 2 bases from J; bases unmatched to any gene: 4. The germline V gene encodes CDR1 DFQATT and CDR2 SNEGSKA (reference sequence). The CDR3 is 15 amino acids. In DNA form, the CDR3 reads TGCAGTGCCCCGGGACTAGCGGGAGACACAGATACGCAGTATTTT. The encoded protein is CSAPGLAGDTDTQYF.

The chain carries TRBV7-3 and TRBJ2-1; tentative D call: TRBD1 (6 bases). V lost 6 bases to trimming and J lost 9 bases, with 15 bases between them. The length of the CDR3 is 13 residues. The germline V gene encodes CDR1 SGHTA and CDR2 FQGTGA. As DNA, the CDR3 is TGTGCCAGCAGACTCACAGGGAGTGGTGAGCAGTTCTTC. This sequence encodes CASRLTGSGEQFF.

The V and J genes are TRBV7-3 and TRBJ1-3; the D gene is possibly TRBD1 (6 bases). Germline CDR1 SGHTA, CDR2 FQGTGA. V lost 4 bases to trimming and J lost 2 bases, with 6 bases between them. This CDR3 has 13 amino acids. The CDR3 here is CASSSGAGNTIYF. CDR3 DNA: TGTGCCAGCAGCTCAGGGGCTGGAAACACCATATATTTT.

This clonotype was seen ten or more times. The chain carries TRBV28 and TRBJ2-2, with D uncertain. This CDR3 has 14 amino acids. Germline V gives CDR1 MDHEN, CDR2 SYDVKM. The V end was cut by 2 bases, the J end by 2 bases, with 6 bases between. In DNA, the CDR3 is TGTGCCAGCAGTTTACTACCCAACACCGGGGAGCTGTTTTTT. It translates to CASSLLPNTGELFF.

This CDR3 reads CASSDGYRDDEQFF. In nucleotides, the CDR3 is TGTGCCAGCAGTGATGGATACAGGGACGATGAGCAGTTCTTC. The chain employs TRBV2 and TRBJ2-1; tentative D call: TRBD1 (6 bases). Trimming removed 3 bases at V and 8 bases at J, with 14 bases between. Germline V gene data show CDR1 as SNHLY and CDR2 as FYNNEI. There are 14 residues in the CDR3.

V is TRBV4-3 and J is TRBJ2-5, with D unresolved. Germline CDR1 reads LGHNA; CDR2 reads YSLEER. The ends were cut back, 2 bases at V and 2 bases at J, with 6 bases in the middle. CDR3 length: 13 amino acids. As DNA, the CDR3 is TGCGCCAGCAGCCAAACCCCACAAGAGACCCAGTACTTC. It translates to CASSQTPQETQYF.